Listed here are 13 T cell receptor beta chains from one sample, sequenced in a study of shared clonotypes between healthy human individuals. This table comes from immunoSEQ multiplex PCR, and its TCRdb copy is limited to in-frame clones, with some not included. The table shows 490,000 or so clones, with 79% occurring only once. The sequenced material came from PBMCs. The receptors derive from a woman in her thirties or forties in good health. Some clones in this sample may be carry-over from other donors' samples.

J is TRBJ2-1 and V is TRBV11-2; D remains ambiguous. Germline CDR1 reads SGHAT; CDR2 reads FQNNGV. CDR3 length: 14 residues. Trimming shortened V by 8 bases and J by 5 bases, and 16 bases separated the two germline ends. The CDR3: CASGIGRTDNEQFF. Written as DNA, the CDR3 is TGTGCCAGCGGAATAGGTCGGACGGACAATGAGCAGTTCTTC.

This chain links TRBV30 with TRBJ1-4, with TRBD1 matching 10 bases. The CDR3 extends over 15 amino acids. Trimming cost V 3 bases and J 8 bases; bases outside gene matches: 9. Germline V CDR1 and CDR2: GTSNPN, SVGIG (reference sequence). DNA for the CDR3: TGTGCCTGGAGCCCCATGACAGGGGGCTTGGAAAAACTGTTTTTT. It translates to CAWSPMTGGLEKLFF.

The chain has TRBV5-1 and TRBJ2-1, with D perhaps TRBD2 (5 bases). Germline CDR1 is SGHRS and CDR2 is YFSETQ. The CDR3 spans 16 residues. V was shortened by 4 bases and J by 0 bases, with 14 bases between the two germline ends. This CDR3 is CASSPATRSSYNEQFF. CDR3 DNA sequence: TGCGCCAGCAGCCCCGCCACTAGGAGCTCCTACAATGAGCAGTTCTTC.

The chain links TRBV18 to TRBJ2-7; D not certain. There are 13 residues in the CDR3. The V gene's germline CDR1 is KGHSH and CDR2 LQKENI. V dropped 2 bases and J dropped 5 bases, with 10 bases sitting between them. The CDR3 sequence is CASSPSGGDEQYF. CDR3 nucleotides: TGTGCCAGCTCACCATCGGGCGGAGACGAGCAGTACTTC.

The J gene is TRBJ2-7, the V gene TRBV10-2, with no clear D. The V gene's germline CDR1 is WSHSY and CDR2 SAAADI. The ends were cut back, 2 bases at V and 3 bases at J, with 8 bases in the middle. The CDR3 runs to 13 residues. CDR3 nucleotides: TGCGCCAGCAGTGAGGCTGCCGGCTACGAGCAGTACTTC. It translates to CASSEAAGYEQYF.

V gene TRBV30 combines with J gene TRBJ2-3; 14 bases match TRBD2. The CDR3 extends over 16 amino acids. Per the germline V gene, CDR1 is GTSNPN and CDR2 is SVGIG (reference sequence). V lost 0 bases and J lost 3; bases outside the gene matches: 2. CDR3 sequence reads: CAWSVGLAGGTDTQYF. The CDR3 bases are TGTGCCTGGAGTGTAGGACTAGCGGGAGGAACAGATACGCAGTATTTT.

This clone has just one count. The chain links TRBV27 to TRBJ2-3; TRBD2 aligns across 12 bases. This CDR3 is built from 16 residues. Germline V gives CDR1 MNHEY, CDR2 SMNVEV (reference sequence). The V segment lost 3 bases and the J segment 4 bases; nucleotides outside the gene matches: 5. DNA for the CDR3: TGTGCCAGCAGTTTTAGACTAGCGGGAGAGGCAGATACGCAGTATTTT. It is translated as CASSFRLAGEADTQYF.

The chain links TRBV21-1 to TRBJ2-1; TRBD2, the table's D call, lacks a check against the DNA. TRBV21-1 is termed a pseudogene. The CDR3 loop spans 14 amino acids. The CDR3 DNA reads TGTGCCAGCAGCCCTACGGGGGGGGAGGATGAGCAGTTCTTC. It encodes CASSPTGGEDEQFF.

This chain connects TRBV5-1 to TRBJ2-2, with 8 bases identical to TRBD1. V lost 4 bases to trimming and J lost 5 bases; unmatched junction nucleotides: 7. Germline lookup yields CDR1 SGHRS and CDR2 YFSETQ. CDR3 length equals 15 residues. The CDR3 sequence: CASSGQGSGTGELFF. The CDR3 nucleotides are TGCGCCAGCAGCGGACAGGGATCCGGTACCGGGGAGCTGTTTTTT.

The gene calls are TRBV19 and TRBJ2-5; D is perhaps TRBD2 (6 bases). The V gene lost 5 bases and the J gene lost 1 base, with 11 bases spanning the gap. This CDR3 region has 14 residues. Per the germline V gene, CDR1 is LNHDA and CDR2 is SQIVND (reference sequence). CDR3 DNA sequence: TGTGCCAGTAGTTCGCGGGACGTCCAAGAGACCCAGTACTTC. It specifies CASSSRDVQETQYF.

The V call is TRBV19, the J call TRBJ2-1; TRBD2 is a possible D gene (6 bases). The V end lost 3 bases, the J end lost 8 bases, and 11 bases lay between the germline ends. The CDR3 runs 13 residues. From germline, CDR1 is LNHDA and CDR2 SQIVND (reference sequence). The CDR3 sequence is CASSIRDFHEQFF. The CDR3 DNA sequence: TGTGCCAGTAGTATCCGGGACTTCCATGAGCAGTTCTTC.

The V call is TRBV6-5, the J call TRBJ2-5; 8 bases are a match to TRBD2. CDR3 length equals 14 residues. Germline V CDR1 and CDR2: MNHEY, SVGAGI. Trimming at V came to 2 bases and at J to 5 bases, leaving 4 bases not matched to a gene. The CDR3 DNA reads TGTGCCAGCAGTTACCTGCAGCGGGGGGAGACCCAGTACTTC. Protein product: CASSYLQRGETQYF.

Only a few counts were recorded for this clone. CDR3 amino acids: CSNRGRLAGSDTQYF. CDR3 sequence (DNA): TGCAGCAACAGGGGGAGACTAGCGGGGTCAGATACGCAGTATTTT. The chain employs TRBV29-1 and TRBJ2-3, with TRBD2 matching 11 bases. From germline, CDR1 is SQVTM and CDR2 ANQGSEA. Losses at the gene ends were 8 bases for V and 4 bases for J; bases not matched to a gene: 11. The CDR3 spans 15 residues.